The next 26 T cell receptor beta chains were all read from a single sample in a study of CD8+ T cells in alopecia areata. As the sequencing template, cDNA was produced by extracting RNA and reverse transcribing it. Sequencing was performed with immunoSEQ multiplex PCR; in TCRdb, only in-frame clones are kept and a portion is missing. The table lists hundreds of thousands of clones, over 60% of them singletons, with 1.2% in the top ten. This sample's treatment: oral pan-JAK inhibitor, 5-10 mg twice daily. The source was CD4+ T cells sorted from blood, collected at approximately week 42, from a patient treated with tofacitinib. These receptors originate from a human donor with alopecia areata.

The chain is built from TRBV27 and TRBJ1-1; 8 bases map to TRBD1. The CDR3 runs to 13 residues. The germline CDR1 and CDR2 sequences are MNHEY and SMNVEV (reference sequence). Trimming removed 5 bases from V and 4 bases from J; junction bases left unmatched: 3. The CDR3 DNA is TGTGCCAGCAGTCAGGGGGCGCGCACTGAAGCTTTCTTT. Protein: CASSQGARTEAFF.

V and J are TRBV20-1 and TRBJ2-1; maybe TRBD2 (5 bases). The CDR3 covers 11 residues. The V end lost 6 bases, the J end lost 8 bases, and 11 bases lay between the germline ends. Germline CDR1 is DFQATT and CDR2 is SNEGSKA (reference sequence). CDR3 sequence (DNA): TGCAGTGCCAAGAGGAGGTATGAGCAGTTCTTC. Residues: CSAKRRYEQFF.

The chain is built from TRBV27 and TRBJ1-2; 8 bases are shared with TRBD1. The V and J ends lost 8 bases and 6 bases, in that order; junction bases with no gene match: 8. The germline V gene encodes CDR1 MNHEY and CDR2 SMNVEV (reference sequence). The CDR3 has 13 residues. This CDR3 is CASPPPTGDGYTF. The CDR3 DNA reads TGTGCCAGCCCACCCCCGACAGGGGATGGCTACACCTTC.

The chain recombines TRBV5-1 with TRBJ2-7; TRBD2 matches at 9 bases. CDR1 and CDR2 (germline): SGHRS, YFSETQ. V shed 2 bases, J shed 0 bases, and the junction held 6 bases outside the gene matches. The CDR3 has 16 residues. CDR3 nucleotide sequence: TGCGCCAGCAGCTTCGGAGCGGGGGGCAGCTCCTACGAGCAGTACTTC. It encodes CASSFGAGGSSYEQYF.

The chain carries TRBV9 and TRBJ1-2; possibly TRBD1 for D (6 bases). The germline V gene has CDR1 SGDLS and CDR2 YYNGEE. This CDR3 is 15 amino acids long. Trimming took off 3 bases at V and 8 bases at J, with 20 bases between the two ends. The CDR3 loop reads CASSARQAGSAGYTF. DNA for the CDR3: TGTGCCAGCAGCGCAAGACAGGCGGGTTCGGCCGGCTACACCTTC.

V is TRBV30 and J is TRBJ2-7; D ambiguous. There are 12 residues in the CDR3. The germline V gene has CDR1 GTSNPN and CDR2 SVGIG (reference sequence). Trimming took 1 base from V and 3 from J, leaving 7 bases between them. The CDR3 here is CAWSGLDYEQYF. In DNA form, the CDR3 reads TGTGCCTGGAGTGGGCTGGACTACGAGCAGTACTTC.

V gene TRBV11-3 combines with J gene TRBJ2-7; 8 nucleotides line up with TRBD2. This CDR3 is 14 amino acids long. Germline lookup yields CDR1 SGHNT and CDR2 YENEEA. With V trimmed by 2 bases and J by 6 bases, 6 bases remained unmatched. In nucleotides, the CDR3 is TGTGCCAGCAGCTTAAACTCGGGAGGGTTCGAGCAGTACTTC. Its translation: CASSLNSGGFEQYF.

This clone was detected a few times. The chain is built from TRBV5-1 and TRBJ2-7, with unresolved D. The CDR3 length is 17 residues. Trimming took off 0 bases at V and 4 bases at J, with 20 bases between the two ends. CDR1 SGHRS and CDR2 YFSETQ come from the germline V gene. The CDR3 nucleotides are TGCGCCAGCAGCTTGGGCTCCTTTGGGCGCGAAAGGTACGAGCAGTACTTC. This translates into CASSLGSFGRERYEQYF.

This clone was counted a few times. This rearrangement joins TRBV19 to TRBJ2-7; D possibly corresponds to TRBD1 (6 bases). The germline V and J ends were trimmed by 5 bases and 6 bases, with 14 bases remaining between them. The CDR3 totals 13 residues. CDR1 and CDR2 (germline): LNHDA, SQIVND (reference sequence). CDR3 nucleotide sequence: TGTGCCAGTAGTGACAGGCCAAGGGGCGAGCAGTACTTC. This gives the protein CASSDRPRGEQYF.

The V gene is TRBV9, the J gene TRBJ2-7; no firm D call. In germline, CDR1 is SGDLS, CDR2 YYNGEE. The ends were cut back, 1 base at V and 2 bases at J, with 7 bases in the middle. The CDR3 is made up of 13 amino acids. The CDR3 DNA reads as TGTGCCAGCAGCGTACGTGATACCTACGAGCAGTACTTC. This translates into CASSVRDTYEQYF.

The gene calls are TRBV30 and TRBJ1-6; TRBD1 matches 7 bases. Per germline, CDR1 GTSNPN and CDR2 SVGIG (reference sequence). The CDR3 has 15 amino acids. V gave up 4 bases and J gave up 6 bases; unmatched junction bases: 9. The CDR3 region has the DNA TGTGCCTGGACCAGGAGGGACAGAGCTAATTCACCCCTCCACTTT. It is translated as CAWTRRDRANSPLHF.

The chain couples TRBV18 to TRBJ2-7; 10 bases line up with TRBD2. V was pared by 3 bases and J by 4 bases, with 6 bases of the junction left unmatched. From germline, CDR1 is KGHSH and CDR2 LQKENI. The CDR3 has 15 amino acids. The CDR3 DNA reads TGTGCCAGCTCACCGGGGACTAGCGATCGGTACGAGCAGTACTTC. Amino acid sequence: CASSPGTSDRYEQYF.

Turning to this clone: Other DNA sequences of this sample code for an identical CDR3. V usage is TRBV29-1 and J usage is TRBJ2-5, with D hard to call. Germline CDR1 is SQVTM and CDR2 is ANQGSEA. The CDR3 covers 11 residues. Trimming removed 4 bases from V and 3 bases from J, with 6 bases in between. For the CDR3, the DNA is TGCAGCGTTGGGGGTGAAGAGACCCAGTACTTC. It encodes CSVGGEETQYF.

This clone came up once. The chain is built from TRBV19 and TRBJ2-3; 7 bases are shared with TRBD1. CDR1 LNHDA and CDR2 SQIVND come from the germline V gene (reference sequence). The CDR3 is 13 amino acids. With V trimmed by 11 bases and J by 2 bases, 7 bases remained unmatched. This chain's CDR3 is CAVEDRTTDTQYF. The CDR3 region has the DNA TGTGCCGTCGAGGACAGGACCACAGATACGCAGTATTTT.

The sample holds a few counts of this clone. The chain is built from TRBV29-1 and TRBJ2-5; D could derive from TRBD1 or TRBD2 (5 bases each). This CDR3 has 14 residues. V was cut by 7 bases and J by 2 bases, with 17 bases left in between. Germline assignment: CDR1 SQVTM and CDR2 ANQGSEA. CDR3 DNA: TGCAGCGGGTCGGGGTCTGAGGGGCAAGAGACCCAGTACTTC. As protein: CSGSGSEGQETQYF.

This clone has more than one count but fewer than ten. The chain joins TRBV7-2 to TRBJ1-6; D uncertain. This CDR3 has 15 amino acids. Germline V gives CDR1 SGHTA, CDR2 FQGNSA. V was trimmed by 4 bases and J by 7 bases, leaving 14 bases between them. The CDR3 region is CASSSLGVINSPLHF. As DNA, the CDR3 is TGTGCCAGCAGCTCCCTAGGCGTGATCAATTCACCCCTCCACTTT.

The chain employs TRBV4-3 and TRBJ2-5; 11 nucleotides agree with TRBD1. CDR1 and CDR2 from the germline V gene are LGHNA and YSLEER. V dropped 1 base and J dropped 9; count of bases not matched to a gene: 7. This CDR3 spans 15 amino acids. For the CDR3, the DNA is TGCGCCAGCAGCCAAGGGACAGGGGGCTCTGAGTCCCAGTACTTC. It encodes CASSQGTGGSESQYF.

A few counts support this clone. The V gene is TRBV14, the J gene TRBJ2-1; 7 nucleotides align to TRBD1. V trimming: 4 bases; J trimming: 8 bases; junction bases outside the gene matches: 5. The CDR3 has 13 residues. The germline V gene encodes CDR1 SGHDN and CDR2 FVKESK. This CDR3 is CASSPPGGHEQFF. The CDR3 region has the DNA TGTGCCAGCAGCCCTCCAGGGGGACATGAGCAGTTCTTC.

Of note for this clone: The identical CDR3 is also encoded by other nucleotide sequences in the sample. The V call is TRBV30, the J call TRBJ1-1; D may be TRBD1 (5 bases). This CDR3 has 14 amino acids. CDR1 and CDR2 from the germline V gene are GTSNPN and SVGIG (reference sequence). Trimming stripped 1 base from V and 4 bases from J, with 13 bases between. The CDR3 bases are TGTGCCTGGAGTGAGGGACCGAGGGGCACTGAAGCTTTCTTT. It yields the protein CAWSEGPRGTEAFF.

This chain joins TRBV7-9 and TRBJ2-3; maybe TRBD2 (5 bases). This CDR3 region has 16 residues. V lost 5 bases and J 0 bases, leaving 15 bases between the germline ends. Per the germline V gene, CDR1 is SEHNR and CDR2 is FQNEAQ (reference sequence). CDR3 sequence: CASSPRVRTSTDTQYF. The CDR3 DNA sequence: TGTGCCAGCAGCCCCCGAGTGAGGACTAGCACAGATACGCAGTATTTT.

The rearrangement links TRBV2 to TRBJ1-5; D gene uncertain. V gave up 4 bases and J gave up 4 bases, with 5 bases separating them. The CDR3 has 12 amino acids. Germline loops: CDR1 SNHLY, CDR2 FYNNEI. The CDR3 sequence is CASSGGNQPQHF. CDR3 bases: TGTGCCAGCAGTGGAGGGAATCAGCCCCAGCATTTT. Supplemented by reference TRBV2 and TRBJ1-5, the full variable domain reads EPEVTQTPSHQVTQMGQEVILRCVPISNHLYFYWYRQILGQKVEFLVSFYNNEISEKSEIFDDQFSVERPDGSNFTLKIRSTKLEDSAMYFCASSGGNQPQHFGDGTRLSIL.

The V call is TRBV18, the J call TRBJ2-7; D not resolved. CDR3 length equals 11 residues. V was cut by 5 bases and J by 8 bases, with 10 bases left in between. Germline CDR1 is KGHSH and CDR2 is LQKENI. The CDR3 is CASSSPDQQYF. In DNA, the CDR3 is TGTGCCAGCTCATCCCCGGACCAGCAGTACTTC. The full variable domain, completed using reference TRBV18 and TRBJ2-7, is NAGVMQNPRHLVRRRGQEARLRCSPMKGHSHVYWYRQLPEEGLKFMVYLQKENIIDESGMPKERFSAEFPKEGPSILRIQQVVRGDSAAYFCASSSPDQQYFGPGTRLTVT.

The chain has TRBV29-1 and TRBJ1-1, with D uncertain. The V gene's germline CDR1 is SQVTM and CDR2 ANQGSEA. The length of the CDR3 is 14 residues. V was cut by 0 bases and J by 3 bases, with 11 bases left in between. The CDR3 DNA follows: TGCAGCGTTGAAGACCCGGGGTGGGACACTGAAGCTTTCTTT. This sequence encodes CSVEDPGWDTEAFF.

V gene TRBV10-3 combines with J gene TRBJ2-6; no clear D. The CDR3 is 15 residues long. Trimming took 1 base from V and 0 from J, leaving 4 bases between them. Germline V gene data show CDR1 as ENHRY and CDR2 as SYGVKD. This CDR3 is CAISEFGSGANVLTF. The CDR3 DNA reads as TGTGCCATCAGTGAGTTTGGCTCTGGGGCCAACGTCCTGACTTTC.

CDR3 coding DNA: TGTGCCAGCAGCTTAGCAGGGAGGGGCACTGAAGCTTTCTTT. It encodes CASSLAGRGTEAFF. J is TRBJ1-1 and V is TRBV7-2; the D gene is possibly TRBD1 (5 bases). The CDR3 runs 14 residues. V was shortened by 0 bases and J by 4 bases, with 9 bases between the two germline ends. Germline loops: CDR1 SGHTA, CDR2 FQGNSA.

This clone was counted between two and nine times. The V and J genes are TRBV6-5 and TRBJ1-2; D ambiguous. The CDR3 has 13 residues. Germline CDR1 is MNHEY and CDR2 is SVGAGI. V dropped 6 bases and J dropped 4 bases, with 12 bases sitting between them. This chain's CDR3 is CASSHHPTYGYTF. CDR3 bases: TGTGCCAGCAGCCATCATCCCACCTATGGCTACACCTTC.